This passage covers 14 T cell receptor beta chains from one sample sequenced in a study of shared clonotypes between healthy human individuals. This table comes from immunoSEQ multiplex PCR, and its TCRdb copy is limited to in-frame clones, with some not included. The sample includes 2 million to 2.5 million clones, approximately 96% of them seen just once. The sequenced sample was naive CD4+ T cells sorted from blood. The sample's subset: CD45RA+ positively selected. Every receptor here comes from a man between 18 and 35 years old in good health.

The CDR3 loop is CAGGAPRNYGYTF. DNA of the CDR3: TGTGCCGGGGGGGCACCCAGAAACTATGGCTACACCTTC. The rearrangement links TRBV5-3 to TRBJ1-2; TRBD1 is a possible D gene (6 bases). TRBV5-3 is labeled an ORF, and its function is uncertain. Trimming left V 10 bases short and J 2 bases short, with 15 bases between. The CDR3 contains 13 residues.

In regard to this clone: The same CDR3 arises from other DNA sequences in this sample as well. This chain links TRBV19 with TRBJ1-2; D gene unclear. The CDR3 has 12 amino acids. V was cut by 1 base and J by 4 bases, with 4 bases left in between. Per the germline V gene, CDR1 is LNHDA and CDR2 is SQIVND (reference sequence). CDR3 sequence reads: CASSIAGYGYTF. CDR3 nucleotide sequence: TGTGCCAGTAGTATAGCCGGCTATGGCTACACCTTC.

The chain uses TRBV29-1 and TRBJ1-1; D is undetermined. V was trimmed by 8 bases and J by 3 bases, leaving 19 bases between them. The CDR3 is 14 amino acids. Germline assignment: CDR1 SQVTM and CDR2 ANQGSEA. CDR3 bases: TGCAGCTCCCACACCAGTAGATCGGACACTGAAGCTTTCTTT. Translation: CSSHTSRSDTEAFF.

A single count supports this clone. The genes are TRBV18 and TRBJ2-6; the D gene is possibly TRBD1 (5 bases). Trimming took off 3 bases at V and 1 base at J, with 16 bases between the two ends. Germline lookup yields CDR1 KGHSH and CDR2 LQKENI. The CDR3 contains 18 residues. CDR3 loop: CASSPDPGPQSGANVLTF. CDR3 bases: TGTGCCAGCTCACCGGACCCAGGGCCACAGTCTGGGGCCAACGTCCTGACTTTC.

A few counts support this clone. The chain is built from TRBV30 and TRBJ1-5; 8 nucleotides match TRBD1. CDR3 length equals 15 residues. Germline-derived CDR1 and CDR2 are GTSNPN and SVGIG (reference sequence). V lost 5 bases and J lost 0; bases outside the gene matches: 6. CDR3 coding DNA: TGTGCCTGGGACAGGGGCGGATATAGCAATCAGCCCCAGCATTTT. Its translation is CAWDRGGYSNQPQHF.

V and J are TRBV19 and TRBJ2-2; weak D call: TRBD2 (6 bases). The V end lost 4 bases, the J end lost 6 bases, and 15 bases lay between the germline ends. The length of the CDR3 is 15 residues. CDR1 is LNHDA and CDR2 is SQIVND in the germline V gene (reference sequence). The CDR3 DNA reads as TGTGCCAGTAGTACCCGGGTAGCGGTTCCCGGGGAGCTGTTTTTT. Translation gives CASSTRVAVPGELFF.

CDR3 amino acids: CASSVTGTTNEKLFF. As DNA, the CDR3 is TGTGCCAGCAGTGTGACAGGGACAACTAATGAAAAACTGTTTTTT. J is TRBJ1-4 and V is TRBV2, with TRBD1 matching 7 bases. Germline CDR1 is SNHLY and CDR2 is FYNNEI. V lost 4 bases, J lost 0 bases, and 2 bases stayed unmatched. The CDR3 is made up of 15 amino acids.

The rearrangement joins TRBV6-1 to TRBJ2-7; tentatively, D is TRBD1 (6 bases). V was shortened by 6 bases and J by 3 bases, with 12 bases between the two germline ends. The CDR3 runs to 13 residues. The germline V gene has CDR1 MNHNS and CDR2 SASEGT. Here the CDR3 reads CASRTTGSYEQYF. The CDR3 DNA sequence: TGTGCCAGCAGGACCACAGGGAGCTACGAGCAGTACTTC.

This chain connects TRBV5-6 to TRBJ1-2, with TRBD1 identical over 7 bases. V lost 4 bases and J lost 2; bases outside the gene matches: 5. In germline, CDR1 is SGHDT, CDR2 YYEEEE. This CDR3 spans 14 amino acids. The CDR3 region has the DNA TGTGCCAGCAGCCAACCGGGACAGAACTATGGCTACACCTTC. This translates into CASSQPGQNYGYTF.

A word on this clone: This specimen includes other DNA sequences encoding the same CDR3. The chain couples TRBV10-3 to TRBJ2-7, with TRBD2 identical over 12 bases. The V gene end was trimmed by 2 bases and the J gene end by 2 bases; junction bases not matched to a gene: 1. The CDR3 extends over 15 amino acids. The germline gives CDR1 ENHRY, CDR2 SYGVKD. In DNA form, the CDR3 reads TGTGCCATCAGTGAGGGACTAGCGGGACCCTACGAGCAGTACTTC. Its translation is CAISEGLAGPYEQYF.

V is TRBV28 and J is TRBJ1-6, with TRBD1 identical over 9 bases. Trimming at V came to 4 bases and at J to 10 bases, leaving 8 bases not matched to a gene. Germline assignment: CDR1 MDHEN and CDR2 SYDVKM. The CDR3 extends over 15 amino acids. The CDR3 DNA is TGTGCCAGCAGTTCCGGGGGACAGGGAGGATCACCCCTCCACTTT. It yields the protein CASSSGGQGGSPLHF.

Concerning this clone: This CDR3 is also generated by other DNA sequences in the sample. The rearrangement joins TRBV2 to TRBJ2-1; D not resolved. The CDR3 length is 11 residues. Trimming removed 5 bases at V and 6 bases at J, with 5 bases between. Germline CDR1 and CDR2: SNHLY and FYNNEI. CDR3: CASSRTNEQFF. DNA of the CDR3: TGTGCCAGCAGTCGTACCAATGAGCAGTTCTTC.

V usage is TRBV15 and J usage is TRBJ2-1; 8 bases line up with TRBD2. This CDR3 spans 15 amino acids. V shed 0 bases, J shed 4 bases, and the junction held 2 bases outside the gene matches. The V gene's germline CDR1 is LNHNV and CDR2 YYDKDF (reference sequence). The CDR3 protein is CATSRDSGGYNEQFF. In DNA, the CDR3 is TGTGCCACCAGCAGAGACAGCGGGGGATACAATGAGCAGTTCTTC.

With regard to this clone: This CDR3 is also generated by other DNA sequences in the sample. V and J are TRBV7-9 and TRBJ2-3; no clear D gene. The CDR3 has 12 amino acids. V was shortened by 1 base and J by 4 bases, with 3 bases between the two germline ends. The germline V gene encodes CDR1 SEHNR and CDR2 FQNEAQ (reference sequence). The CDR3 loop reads CASSLGPDTQYF. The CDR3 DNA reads TGTGCCAGCAGCTTAGGCCCAGATACGCAGTATTTT. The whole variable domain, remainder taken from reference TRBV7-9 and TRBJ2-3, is DTGVSQNPRHKITKRGQNVTFRCDPISEHNRLYWYRQTLGQGPEFLTYFQNEAQLEKSRLLSDRFSAERPKGSFSTLEIQRTEQGDSAMYLCASSLGPDTQYFGPGTRLTVL.